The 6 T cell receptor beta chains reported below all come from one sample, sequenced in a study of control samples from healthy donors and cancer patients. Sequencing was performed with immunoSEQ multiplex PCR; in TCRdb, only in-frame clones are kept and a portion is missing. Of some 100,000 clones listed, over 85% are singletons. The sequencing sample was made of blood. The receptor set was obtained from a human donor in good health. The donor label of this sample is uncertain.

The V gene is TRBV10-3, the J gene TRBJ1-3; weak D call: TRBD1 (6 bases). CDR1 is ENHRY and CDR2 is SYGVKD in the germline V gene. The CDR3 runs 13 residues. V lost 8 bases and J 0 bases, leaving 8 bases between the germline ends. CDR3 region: CAIQGISGNTIYF. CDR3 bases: TGTGCCATCCAGGGGATCTCTGGAAACACCATATATTTT.

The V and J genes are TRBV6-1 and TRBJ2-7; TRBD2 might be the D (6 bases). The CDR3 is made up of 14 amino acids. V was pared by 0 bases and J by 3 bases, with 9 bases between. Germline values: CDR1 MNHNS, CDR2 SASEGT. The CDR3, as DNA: TGTGCCAGCAGTGAAGCGGGAGGAAACTACGAGCAGTACGTC. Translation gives CASSEAGGNYEQYV.

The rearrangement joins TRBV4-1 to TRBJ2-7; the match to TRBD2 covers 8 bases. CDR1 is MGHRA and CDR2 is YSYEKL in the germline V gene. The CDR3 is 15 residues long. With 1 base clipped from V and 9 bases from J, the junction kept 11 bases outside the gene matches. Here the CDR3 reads CASSQAPPGLGRQYV. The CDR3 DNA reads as TGCGCCAGCAGCCAAGCCCCTCCGGGACTAGGAAGGCAGTACGTC.

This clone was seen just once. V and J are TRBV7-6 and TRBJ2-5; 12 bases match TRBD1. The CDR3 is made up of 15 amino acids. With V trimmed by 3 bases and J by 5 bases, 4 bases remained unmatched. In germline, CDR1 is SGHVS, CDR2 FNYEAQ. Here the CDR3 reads CASSLGQGAKETQYF. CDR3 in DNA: TGTGCCAGCAGCTTGGGACAGGGGGCGAAGGAGACCCAGTACTTC.

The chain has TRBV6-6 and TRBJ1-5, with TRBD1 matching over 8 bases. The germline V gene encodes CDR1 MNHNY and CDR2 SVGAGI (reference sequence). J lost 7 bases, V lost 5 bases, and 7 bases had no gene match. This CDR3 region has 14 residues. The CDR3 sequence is CASSETGDGQPQHF. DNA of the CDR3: TGTGCCAGCAGTGAGACAGGGGACGGCCAGCCCCAGCATTTT.

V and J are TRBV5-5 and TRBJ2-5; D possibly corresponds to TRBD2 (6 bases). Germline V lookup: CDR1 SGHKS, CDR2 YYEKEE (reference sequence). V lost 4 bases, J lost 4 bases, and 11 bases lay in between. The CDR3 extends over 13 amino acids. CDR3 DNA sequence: TGTGCCAGCAGCCCCCGGGGGTCAGAGACCCAGTACTTC. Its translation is CASSPRGSETQYF.